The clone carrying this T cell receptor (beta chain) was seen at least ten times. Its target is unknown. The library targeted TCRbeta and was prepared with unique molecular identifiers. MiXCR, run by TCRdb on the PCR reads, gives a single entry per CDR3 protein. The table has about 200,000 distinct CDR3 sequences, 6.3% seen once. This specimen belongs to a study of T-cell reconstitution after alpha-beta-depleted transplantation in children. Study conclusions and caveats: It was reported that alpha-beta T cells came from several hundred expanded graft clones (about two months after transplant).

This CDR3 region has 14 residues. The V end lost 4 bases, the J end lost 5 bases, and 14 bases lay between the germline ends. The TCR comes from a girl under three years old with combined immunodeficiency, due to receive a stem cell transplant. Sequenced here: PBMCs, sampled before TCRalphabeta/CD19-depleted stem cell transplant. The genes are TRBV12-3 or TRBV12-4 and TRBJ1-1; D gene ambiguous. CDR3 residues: CASSYSPRVTEAFF. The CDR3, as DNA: TGTGCCAGCAGTTATAGCCCGAGGGTAACTGAAGCTTTCTTT.